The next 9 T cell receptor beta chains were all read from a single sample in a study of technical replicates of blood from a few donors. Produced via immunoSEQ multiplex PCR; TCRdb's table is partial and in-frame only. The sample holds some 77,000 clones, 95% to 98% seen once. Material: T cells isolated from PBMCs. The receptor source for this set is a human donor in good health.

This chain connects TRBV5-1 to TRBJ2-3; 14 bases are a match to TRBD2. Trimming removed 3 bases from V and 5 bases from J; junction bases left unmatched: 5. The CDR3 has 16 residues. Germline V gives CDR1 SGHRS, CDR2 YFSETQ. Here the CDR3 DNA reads TGCGCCAGCAGCTCCAGACTAGCGGGAGGGGTAGATACGCAGTATTTT. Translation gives CASSSRLAGGVDTQYF.

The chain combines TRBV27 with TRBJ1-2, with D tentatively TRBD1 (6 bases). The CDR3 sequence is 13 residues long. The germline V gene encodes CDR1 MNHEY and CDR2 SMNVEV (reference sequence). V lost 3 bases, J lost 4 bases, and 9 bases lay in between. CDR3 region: CASSFSTGYGYTF. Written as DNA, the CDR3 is TGTGCCAGCAGTTTCTCGACAGGCTATGGCTACACCTTC.

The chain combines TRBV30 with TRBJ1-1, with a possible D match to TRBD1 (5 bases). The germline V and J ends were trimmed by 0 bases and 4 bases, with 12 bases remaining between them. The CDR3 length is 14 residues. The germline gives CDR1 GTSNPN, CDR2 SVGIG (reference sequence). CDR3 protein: CAWSVPGMGTEAFF. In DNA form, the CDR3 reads TGTGCCTGGAGTGTACCAGGGATGGGCACTGAAGCTTTCTTT.

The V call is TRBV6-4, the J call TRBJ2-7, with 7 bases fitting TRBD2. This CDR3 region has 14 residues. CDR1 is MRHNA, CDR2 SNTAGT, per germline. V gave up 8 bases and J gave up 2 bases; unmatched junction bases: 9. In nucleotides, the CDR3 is TGTGCCAGCCGGCCCAGCGGGGATGCCTACGAGCAGTACTTC. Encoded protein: CASRPSGDAYEQYF.

CDR3 in DNA: TGTGCCAGCAGCTTGGTTGGGACAGCTCAACCCTACGAGCAGTACTTC. Translating it yields CASSLVGTAQPYEQYF. This chain joins TRBV5-7 and TRBJ2-7; 7 bases agree with TRBD1. TRBV5-7 is an ORF for which the function is uncertain. This CDR3 is built from 16 residues. V lost 0 bases to trimming and J lost 2 bases; unmatched junction nucleotides: 8.

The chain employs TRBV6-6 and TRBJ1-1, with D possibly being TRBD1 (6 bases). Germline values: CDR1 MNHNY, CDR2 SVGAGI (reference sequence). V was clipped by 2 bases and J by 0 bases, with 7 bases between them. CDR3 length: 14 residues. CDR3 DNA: TGTGCCAGCAGTTACCAGGGGCTGAACACTGAAGCTTTCTTT. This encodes CASSYQGLNTEAFF.

In DNA, the CDR3 is TGTGCCAGCAGCGGAGGAGGTATTAATGAAAAACTGTTTTTT. Translated, it gives CASSGGGINEKLFF. V gene TRBV28 combines with J gene TRBJ1-4; D unresolved. The V gene's germline CDR1 is MDHEN and CDR2 SYDVKM. Trimming shortened V by 6 bases and J by 4 bases, and 12 bases separated the two germline ends. This CDR3 is 14 amino acids long.

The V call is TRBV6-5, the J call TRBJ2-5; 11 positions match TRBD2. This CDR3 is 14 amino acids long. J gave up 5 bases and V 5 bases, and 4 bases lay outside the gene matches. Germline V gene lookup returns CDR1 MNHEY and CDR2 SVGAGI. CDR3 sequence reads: CASSPWTSGETQYF. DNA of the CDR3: TGTGCCAGCAGTCCCTGGACTAGCGGGGAGACCCAGTACTTC.

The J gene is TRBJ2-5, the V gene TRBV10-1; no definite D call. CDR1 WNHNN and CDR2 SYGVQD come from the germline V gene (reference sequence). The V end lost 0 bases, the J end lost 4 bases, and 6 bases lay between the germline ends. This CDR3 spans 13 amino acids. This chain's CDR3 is CASSESGGETQYF. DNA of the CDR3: TGCGCCAGCAGTGAGTCCGGTGGAGAGACCCAGTACTTC.